Sequencing of this T cell receptor beta chain was carried out in a study of follicular helper T cells after annual influenza vaccination. Repertoires were generated with immunoSEQ multiplex PCR, while TCRdb's copy carries only in-frame clones and drops some. The sample lists 12,000 or so clones; about 80% were seen once. The ends lost 1 base at V and 3 bases at J; junction bases unmatched: 4. The CDR3 loop spans 15 amino acids. The germline gives CDR1 LNHDA, CDR2 SQIVND (reference sequence). Time point indicated: 2015-2016 season, pre-vaccination. Donors with HIV/AIDS, active malignancy, immunomodulators or active illness were excluded.

The rearrangement uses TRBV19 and TRBJ2-3; 7 nucleotides match TRBD1. The sequence derives from an adult who received the influenza vaccine. Sequencing used CXCR5+ CD38- circulating T follicular helper cells from blood, obtained on the day of influenza vaccination. Documented subset: circulating Tfh, non-naive CD4+CXCR5+PD-1+ (ICOS+CD38+ or ICOS-CD38-). CDR3 amino acids: CASSIAPTGTDTQYF. In nucleotides, the CDR3 is TGTGCCAGTAGTATAGCCCCGACAGGGACAGATACGCAGTATTTT.